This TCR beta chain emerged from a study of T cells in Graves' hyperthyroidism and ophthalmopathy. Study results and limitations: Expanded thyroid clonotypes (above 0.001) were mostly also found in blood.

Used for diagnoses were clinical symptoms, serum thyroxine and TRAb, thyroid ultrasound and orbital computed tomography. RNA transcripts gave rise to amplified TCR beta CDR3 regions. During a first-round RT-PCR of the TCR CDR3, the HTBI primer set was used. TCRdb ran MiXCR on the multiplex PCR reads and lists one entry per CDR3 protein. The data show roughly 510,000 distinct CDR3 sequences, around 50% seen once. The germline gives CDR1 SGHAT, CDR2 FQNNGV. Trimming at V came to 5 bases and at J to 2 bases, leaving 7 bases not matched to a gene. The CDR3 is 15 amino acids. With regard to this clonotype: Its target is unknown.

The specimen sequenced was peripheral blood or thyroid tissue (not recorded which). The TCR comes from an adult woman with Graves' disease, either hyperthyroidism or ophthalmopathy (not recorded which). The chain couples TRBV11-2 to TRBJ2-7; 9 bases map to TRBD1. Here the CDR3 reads CASSTGTGRTYEQYF. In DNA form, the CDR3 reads TGTGCCAGCAGCACCGGGACAGGGAGGACCTACGAGCAGTACTTC.